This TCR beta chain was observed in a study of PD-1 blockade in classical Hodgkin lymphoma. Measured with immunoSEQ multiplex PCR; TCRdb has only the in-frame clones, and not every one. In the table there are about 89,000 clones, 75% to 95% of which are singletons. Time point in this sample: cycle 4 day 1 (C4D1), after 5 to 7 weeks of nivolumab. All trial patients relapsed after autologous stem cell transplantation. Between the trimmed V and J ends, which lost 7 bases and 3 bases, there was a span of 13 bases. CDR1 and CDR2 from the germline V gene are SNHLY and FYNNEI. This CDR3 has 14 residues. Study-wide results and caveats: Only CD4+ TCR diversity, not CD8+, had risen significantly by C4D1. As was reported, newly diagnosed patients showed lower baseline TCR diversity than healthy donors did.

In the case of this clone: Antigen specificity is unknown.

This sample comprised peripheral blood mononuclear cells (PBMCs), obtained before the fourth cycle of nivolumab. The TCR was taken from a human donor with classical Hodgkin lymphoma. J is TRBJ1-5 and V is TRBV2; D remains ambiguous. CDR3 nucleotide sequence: TGTGCCAGCAATTATTCCCCGCACAATCAGCCCCAGCATTTT. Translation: CASNYSPHNQPQHF.